The T cell receptor (beta chain) described here comes from a study of blood T cell repertoires in COVID-19 (TCRdb year 2020). Regarding the complete study: The collaborator samples originated in the United States, Italy and Spain and spanned the acute and convalescent phases of COVID-19. The material from the prospective study consisted of cDNA or gDNA derived from T cells, B-cell-depleted T cells, or PBMCs. Deeply sampled blood TCRbeta repertoires from subjects exposed to, actively infected with, or recovered from COVID-19 were included in the dataset. The repertoires were released in a freely available public database intended as a resource for research on the immune response to SARS-CoV-2. The samples were drawn from two sources: the first 160 participants of the ongoing ImmuneRACE study, and about 1,300 subjects contributed by 6 global collaborators. Nearly every sample came with metadata listing a de-identified subject ID, COVID-19 status, age in years and sex. HLA class I and class II types, where available, came from metadata supplied by the sample provider rather than from assay-based typing. Points the paper makes about the study in general: The quantity of clinical and demographic metadata differed by source and by participant and was supplied without curation.

The immunoSEQ Assay, a bias-controlled multiplex PCR, was used to amplify TCRbeta CDR3 regions from genomic DNA. The source study handled its data this way. The number of nucleated cells in each sample was estimated from the amplification of reference gene primers within the assay. To quantify the absolute abundance of each unique TCRbeta CDR3 rearrangement, sequence reads were collapsed and filtered. For each sample, productive Simpson clonality was calculated as the square root of Simpson's diversity index over productive rearrangements. TCRdb took over this immuneACCESS table, retaining in-frame rearrangements with V and J assigned. Such tables are incomplete; in checked studies, under half of the missing clones stem from an unresolved V gene, and the remainder is unexplained. Clone size and the V and J calls come from that table; the DNA yielded D and trimming. The table for this sample lists approximately 140,000 clones; about 85% of them were counted only once. About 3% of the sample lies in the top ten.

The CDR3 runs 13 amino acids, cysteine and phenylalanine included. Just the 39-base CDR3 DNA is kept, in frame starting at base 1. V drops 2 bases and J drops 0 bases, leaving 2 bases in between. CDR1 and CDR2, looked up from the germline V gene, are SGHAT and FQNNGV. In the case of this clone: Its recognized antigen is unknown. Base quality data are lacking; no much larger clone is found one base away.

The collaborating institutions used their own protocols to collect whole blood in K2EDTA tubes. For TCRbeta analysis, collaborators shipped samples in one of three forms: frozen whole blood, isolated PBMCs, or DNA extracted from either of those sample types. Recombination connected TRBV11-2 to TRBJ1-5, with the D gene too uncertain to name. The sequenced sample consisted of peripheral blood. The clonotype was recovered from a woman in her 40s with active or convalescent COVID-19. The CDR3 is CASSLYSNQPQHF. The nucleotides are TGTGCCAGCAGCTTATATAGCAATCAGCCCCAGCATTTT. Where the CDR3 stops, the reference TRBV11-2 and TRBJ1-5 genes take over; the full variable domain is EAGVAQSPRYKIIEKRQSVAFWCNPISGHATLYWYQQILGQGPKLLIQFQNNGVVDDSQLPKDRFSAERLKGVDSTLKIQPAKLEDSAVYLCASSLYSNQPQHFGDGTRLSIL.